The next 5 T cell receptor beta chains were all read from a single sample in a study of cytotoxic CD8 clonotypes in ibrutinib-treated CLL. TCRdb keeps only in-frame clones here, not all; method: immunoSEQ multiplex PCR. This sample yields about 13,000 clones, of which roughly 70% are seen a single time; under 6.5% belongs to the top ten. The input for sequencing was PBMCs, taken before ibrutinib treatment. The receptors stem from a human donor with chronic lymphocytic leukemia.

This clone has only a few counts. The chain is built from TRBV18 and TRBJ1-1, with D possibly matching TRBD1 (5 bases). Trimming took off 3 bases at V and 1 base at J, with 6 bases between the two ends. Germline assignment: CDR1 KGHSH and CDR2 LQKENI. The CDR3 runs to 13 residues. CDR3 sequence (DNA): TGTGCCAGCTCACCGGGGCGGAACACTGAAGCTTTCTTT. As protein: CASSPGRNTEAFF.

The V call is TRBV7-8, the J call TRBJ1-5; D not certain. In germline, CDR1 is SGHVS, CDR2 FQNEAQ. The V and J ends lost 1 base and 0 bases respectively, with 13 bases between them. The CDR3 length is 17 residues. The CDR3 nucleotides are TGTGCCAGCAGCTTAGGCCGGTCACAGTATAGCAATCAGCCCCAGCATTTT. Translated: CASSLGRSQYSNQPQHF.

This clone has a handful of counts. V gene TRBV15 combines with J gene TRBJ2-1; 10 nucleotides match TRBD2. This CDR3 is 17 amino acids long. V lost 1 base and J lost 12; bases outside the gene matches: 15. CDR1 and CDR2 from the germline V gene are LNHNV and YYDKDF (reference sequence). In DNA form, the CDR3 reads TGTGCCACCAGCAGAGTCGCCGTAGCGGGAGGTAGGGTTGGGCAGTTCTTC. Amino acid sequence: CATSRVAVAGGRVGQFF.

The CDR3 sequence is CASSLAWGSNQPQHF. DNA for the CDR3: TGTGCCAGCAGCTTAGCGTGGGGGAGCAATCAGCCCCAGCATTTT. V gene TRBV7-6 combines with J gene TRBJ1-5, with a weak D call TRBD1 (5 bases). The CDR3 runs 15 residues. V was trimmed by 0 bases and J by 1 base, leaving 7 bases between them. Germline loops: CDR1 SGHVS, CDR2 FNYEAQ.

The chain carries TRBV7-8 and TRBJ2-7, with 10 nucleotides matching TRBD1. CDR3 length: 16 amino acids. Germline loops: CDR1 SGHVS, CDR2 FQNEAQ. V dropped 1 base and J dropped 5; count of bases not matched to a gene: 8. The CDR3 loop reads CASSLVFQTGGNEQYF. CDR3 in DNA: TGTGCCAGCAGCTTAGTTTTTCAGACAGGGGGCAACGAGCAGTACTTC.